This TCR beta chain stems from a study of CD8+ T cells in alopecia areata. This CDR3 has 15 amino acids. Germline CDR1 reads SGDLS; CDR2 reads YYNGEE. With 0 bases removed from V and 3 bases from J, the gap between germline ends came to 13 bases. Reverse transcribed after extraction, RNA yielded cDNA as the sequencing template. Data came from immunoSEQ multiplex PCR; TCRdb stores just in-frame clones and leaves some out. The table includes about 200,000 clones, around 62% detected once. The sample was CD4+ T cells sorted from blood, taken at week 0. This TCR was sampled from a human donor with alopecia areata. This chain links TRBV9 with TRBJ2-7; D might be TRBD1 (6 bases). For the CDR3, the DNA is TGTGCCAGCAGCGTAGTGGCTGGGGGCAGCTACGAGCAGTACTTC. Amino acids: CASSVVAGGSYEQYF.